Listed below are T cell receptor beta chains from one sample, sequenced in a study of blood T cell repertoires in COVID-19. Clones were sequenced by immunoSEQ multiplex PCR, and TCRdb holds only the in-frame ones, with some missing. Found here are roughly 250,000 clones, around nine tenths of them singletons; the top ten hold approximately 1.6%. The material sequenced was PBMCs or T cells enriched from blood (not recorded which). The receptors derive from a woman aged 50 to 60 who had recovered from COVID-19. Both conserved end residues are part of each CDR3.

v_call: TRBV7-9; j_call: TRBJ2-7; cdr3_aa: CASSSELGQGGNEQYF
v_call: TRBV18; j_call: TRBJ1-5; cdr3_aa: CASSPGQDQPQHF
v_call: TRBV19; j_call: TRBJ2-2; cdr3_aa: CASRGQGGGELFF
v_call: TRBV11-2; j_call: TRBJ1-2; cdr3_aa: CASRPLQGNYGYTF
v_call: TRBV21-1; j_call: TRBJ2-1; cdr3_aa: CASSSTRGTSAYNEQFF
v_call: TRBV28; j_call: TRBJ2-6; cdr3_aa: CASSPGQGALGANVLTF
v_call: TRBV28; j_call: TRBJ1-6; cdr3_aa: CASSLLGGGGSPLHF
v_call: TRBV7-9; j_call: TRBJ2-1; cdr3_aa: CASSILAGGRNEQFF
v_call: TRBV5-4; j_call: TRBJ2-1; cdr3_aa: CASSPKTAGTYNEQFF
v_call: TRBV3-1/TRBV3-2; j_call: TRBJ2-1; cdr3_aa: CASSQDMGHEQFF
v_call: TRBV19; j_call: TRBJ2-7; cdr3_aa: CASSTQGGSLYEQYF
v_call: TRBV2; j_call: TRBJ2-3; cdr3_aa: CASSVTSGSTDTQYF
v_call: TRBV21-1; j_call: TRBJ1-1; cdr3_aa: CASSKVPLGTGGERAFF
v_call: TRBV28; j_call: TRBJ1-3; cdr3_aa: CASTREGDWAGNTIYF
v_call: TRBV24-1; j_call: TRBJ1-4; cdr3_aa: CATSDNGEEGEKLFF
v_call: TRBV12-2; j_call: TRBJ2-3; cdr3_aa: CASRLEVGPVTQLTDTQYF
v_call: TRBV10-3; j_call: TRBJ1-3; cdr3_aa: CAISPEGSPGNTIYF
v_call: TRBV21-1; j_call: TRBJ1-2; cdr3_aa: CASSTLPGQGGYTF
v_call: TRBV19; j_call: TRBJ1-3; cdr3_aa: CAVSGLGDTIYF
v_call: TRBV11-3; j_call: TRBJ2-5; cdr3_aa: CASSLGGTVGETQYF
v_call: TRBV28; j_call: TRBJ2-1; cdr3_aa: CASSSSGNEQFF
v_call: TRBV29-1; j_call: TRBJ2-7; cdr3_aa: CSVEDPGEGYEQYF
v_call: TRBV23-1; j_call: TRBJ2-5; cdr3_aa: CASSHRDRGPWGETQYF
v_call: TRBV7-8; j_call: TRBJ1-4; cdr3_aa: CASSVREMANEKLFF
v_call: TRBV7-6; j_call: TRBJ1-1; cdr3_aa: CASSLTRVKGAAKGEDTEAFF
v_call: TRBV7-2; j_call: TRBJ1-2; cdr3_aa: CASSLDRGADGYTF
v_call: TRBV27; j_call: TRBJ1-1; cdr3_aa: CASRAQGFRYTEAFF
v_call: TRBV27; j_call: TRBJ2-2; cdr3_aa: CASTRDPRERSTGELFF
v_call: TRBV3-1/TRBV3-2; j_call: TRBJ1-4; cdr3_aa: CASSPAGSEKLFF
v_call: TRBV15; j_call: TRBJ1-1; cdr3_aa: CATGKGKNTEAFF
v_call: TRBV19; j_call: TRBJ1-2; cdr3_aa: CASSIGTGGAGYGYTF
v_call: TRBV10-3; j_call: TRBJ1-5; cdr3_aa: CAITPTVNQPQHF
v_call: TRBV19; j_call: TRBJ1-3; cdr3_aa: CASRTGQGATGNTIYF
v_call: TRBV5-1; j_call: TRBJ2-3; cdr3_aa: CASSITGSSRGTDTQYF
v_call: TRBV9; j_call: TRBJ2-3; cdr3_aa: CASSAPRGALEDTQYF